This T cell receptor beta chain emerged from a study of blood T cell repertoires in COVID-19 (TCRdb year 2020). Describing the broader study: The collaborator samples originated in the United States, Italy and Spain and spanned the acute and convalescent phases of COVID-19. The material from the prospective study consisted of cDNA or gDNA derived from T cells, B-cell-depleted T cells, or PBMCs. Deeply sampled blood TCRbeta repertoires from subjects exposed to, actively infected with, or recovered from COVID-19 were included in the dataset. The repertoires were made available in a free public database intended to serve as a resource for research on the immune response to SARS-CoV-2. The samples were drawn from two sources: the first 160 participants of the ongoing ImmuneRACE study, and about 1,300 subjects contributed by 6 global collaborators. A de-identified subject ID, COVID-19 status, age in years and sex were almost always included in the sample metadata. Where available, HLA class I and class II types were taken from metadata supplied by the sample provider and were not determined by assay-based typing.

Whole blood was collected in K2EDTA tubes by collaborating institutions according to the institutions' own protocols. For TCRbeta analysis, collaborator samples were shipped as frozen whole blood, as isolated PBMCs, or as DNA extracted from either sample type. Summary of the overall study and its limitations: The amount of clinical and demographic metadata varied by source and participant and was provided uncurated.

TCRbeta CDR3 regions were amplified from genomic DNA using the immunoSEQ Assay, a bias-controlled multiplex PCR. The source study handled its data this way. Nucleated cell counts per sample were estimated from amplification of reference gene primers within the assay. To quantify the absolute abundance of each unique TCRbeta CDR3 rearrangement, sequence reads were collapsed and filtered. For each sample, productive Simpson clonality was calculated as the square root of Simpson's diversity index over productive rearrangements. As stored in TCRdb, this immuneACCESS dataset retains in-frame rearrangements with V and J assigned. A fraction of the clones does not appear; measured against another copy, unresolved V genes explain less than half of the discrepancy, and the remainder lacks a known reason. The V and J calls and clone size were taken over from that table, and D and trimming were inferred from the DNA. This sample gives roughly 180,000 clones in total; approximately 80% of them show up just once. Together, the top ten hold about 9% of the sample.

Note on this clone: It has no known antigen specificity. No base qualities exist here, and no much larger clone lies one base off it.

The sample taken for sequencing was peripheral blood. This clonotype was sampled from a woman in her forties or fifties with active or convalescent COVID-19.

DNA sequence: TGTGCCAGCAGTATAGACAGGGTTCAGCCCCAGCATTTT. Translated, it reads CASSIDRVQPQHF. The sequence links TRBV6-6 to TRBJ1-5; 7 central nucleotides agree with TRBD1. Including the terminal cysteine and phenylalanine, the CDR3 comprises 13 residues. The only DNA kept is the CDR3, 39 bases in frame from the first base. CDR1 MNHNY and CDR2 SVGAGI were looked up in the germline V gene (reference sequence). V lost 5 bases and J lost 6 bases, and the count of bases not matched to a germline gene is 4.